This T cell receptor beta chain was obtained from a study of Graves' ophthalmopathy and Graves' hyperthyroidism. Regarding the study as a whole: The model's prediction of ophthalmopathy progression had 70.59% sensitivity and approximately 76% specificity. Cross-validated, the 13-signature model showed 87.88%/81.08% sensitivity/specificity, and 80%/75% in the test set.

Note on this clonotype: No antigen is known for it. Since a much larger clone is just one base distant, this may be a read error.

This CDR3 spans 15 amino acids. Looked up from germline, CDR1 is SGHRS and CDR2 is YFSETQ. V was shortened by 0 bases and J by 6 bases, with 15 bases between the two germline ends. Under 3 months in duration, the ophthalmopathy in affected donors had moderate-to-severe activity, CAS ≥3 and NOSPECS ≥4. CDR3 regions of TCR beta were amplified from RNA transcripts. First-round RT-PCR with HTBI primers preceded a second-round multiplex PCR. MiXCR, run by TCRdb on the multiplex PCR reads, gives a single entry per CDR3 protein. The sample has 500,000 to 800,000 distinct CDR3 sequences, under 50% seen once. Input material: peripheral blood. The source is an adult man with Graves' ophthalmopathy. The rearrangement joins TRBV5-1 to TRBJ1-2, with D possibly TRBD1 on 5 matching bases. CDR3 DNA sequence: TGCGCCAGCAGCTTGGGGGGGTCATACAACGATGGCTACACCTTC. It translates to CASSLGGSYNDGYTF.